The clone carrying this TCR beta chain was seen a few times. No antigen is known for it. The data were taken from a study of cytomegalovirus exposure and HLA in healthy donors. As for the study in general: As released early, the data held some 80 million unique TCRs from HLA-typed donors. General observations from the study: Cytomegalovirus association was assigned to 150 to 200 TCR beta chains.

The ends were cut back, 0 bases at V and 0 bases at J, with 15 bases in the middle. This CDR3 has 17 residues. Germline assignment: CDR1 SGHNT and CDR2 YYREEE (reference sequence). Use of 60 Vbeta and 13 Jbeta primers characterized the PCR. Here immunoSEQ multiplex PCR was the method, and the copy in TCRdb shows in-frame clones only, minus some. The sample lists approximately 160,000 clones; 80% to 85% were seen once. The receptor was derived from a man in his fifties or sixties in good health and CMV-seropositive. The chain carries TRBV5-4 and TRBJ1-1; D might be TRBD1 (5 bases). The sample was PBMCs. CDR3 sequence reads: CASSLEAGPLMNTEAFF. The CDR3 nucleotides read TGTGCCAGCAGCTTGGAGGCAGGGCCCCTTATGAACACTGAAGCTTTCTTT.